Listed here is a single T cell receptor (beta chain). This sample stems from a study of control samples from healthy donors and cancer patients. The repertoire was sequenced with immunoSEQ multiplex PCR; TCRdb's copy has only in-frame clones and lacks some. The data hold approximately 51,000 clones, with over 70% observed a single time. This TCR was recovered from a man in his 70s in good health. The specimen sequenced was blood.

CDR3 region: CASAGTALGYTF. The CDR3 bases are TGTGCCAGCGCCGGGACGGCCCTCGGCTACACCTTC. The V gene is TRBV6-6, the J gene TRBJ1-2; the D gene is possibly TRBD1 (5 bases). CDR3 size: 12 residues. Looked up from germline, CDR1 is MNHNY and CDR2 is SVGAGI (reference sequence). V was shortened by 8 bases and J by 8 bases, with 15 bases between the two germline ends.